These T cell receptor beta chains were read from a single sample in a study of cytomegalovirus exposure and HLA in healthy donors. Sequenced by immunoSEQ multiplex PCR; TCRdb stores in-frame clones only, minus some. This sample has about 140,000 clones, with approximately 86% found just once. Source material: PBMCs. These receptors were collected from a woman in her late teens or twenties in good health and CMV-seropositive. CDR3s include the opening cysteine and the closing phenylalanine or tryptophan. A D gene is named only where the DNA matches it firmly. Some rows mark clone size as missing; the rest say once, few, many or name a class of expanded clone.

16	-	TRBJ2-4	TRBV11-2	-	CASSFVPGLAKNIQYF	TGTGCCAGCAGCTTTGTCCCGGGATTGGCCAAAAACATTCAGTACTTC
14	-	TRBJ2-3	TRBV9	-	CASSLDRITDTQYF	TGTGCCAGCAGCTTAGACAGGATTACAGATACGCAGTATTTT
15	TRBD1	TRBJ1-2	TRBV4-1	-	CASSQEGTGGIGYTF	TGCGCCAGCAGCCAAGAAGGGACAGGGGGGATTGGCTACACCTTC
17	-	TRBJ1-3	TRBV4-1	few	CASSRGGLVYSGNTIYF	TGCGCCAGCAGCCGGGGGGGATTGGTCTACTCTGGAAACACCATATATTTT
16	-	TRBJ2-1	TRBV4-2	-	CASSQVLSRSYNEQFF	TGTGCCAGCAGCCAAGTCCTTAGCCGCTCCTACAATGAGCAGTTCTTC
15	TRBD1	TRBJ2-7	TRBV19	-	CASSLGTGGSYEQYF	TGTGCCAGTAGTCTCGGGACAGGGGGCTCATACGAGCAGTACTTC
16	-	TRBJ2-2	TRBV28	-	CASGPGGTFSAGELFF	TGTGCCAGCGGCCCCGGTGGGACTTTCAGTGCCGGGGAGCTGTTTTTT
16	TRBD2	TRBJ2-3	TRBV4-3	-	CASSQVGRGGEDTQYF	TGCGCCAGCAGCCAAGTCGGGCGGGGGGGTGAAGATACGCAGTATTTT
14	-	TRBJ2-5	TRBV30	-	CAWSAGLAGETQYF	TGTGCCTGGAGTGCTGGCCTAGCCGGCGAGACCCAGTACTTC
13	-	TRBJ2-2	TRBV11-3	-	CASSHRAGGELFF	TGTGCCAGCAGCCACAGGGCCGGCGGGGAGCTGTTTTTT
14	-	TRBJ1-5	TRBV7-8	-	CASSSLRAEQPQHF	TGTGCCAGCAGCTCCCTGCGGGCAGAACAGCCCCAGCATTTT
14	TRBD2	TRBJ2-3	TRBV6-5	-	CASSLGGRVNTQYF	TGTGCCAGCAGTTTGGGCGGGAGGGTTAATACGCAGTATTTT
12	-	TRBJ1-1	TRBV27	once	CASSFLGAEAFF	TGTGCCAGCAGTTTCTTAGGGGCAGAAGCTTTCTTT
18	-	TRBJ2-4	TRBV18	-	CASSLDLPDLLAKNIQYF	TGTGCCAGCTCACTGGACTTACCTGACCTCCTAGCCAAAAACATTCAGTACTTC
15	TRBD1	TRBJ2-2	TRBV7-3	-	CASSLTGGSTGELFF	TGTGCCAGCAGCCTGACAGGGGGCTCGACCGGGGAGCTGTTTTTT
15	TRBD2	TRBJ2-7	TRBV9	-	CASSPGGGSSHEQYF	TGTGCCAGCAGCCCCGGGGGGGGCTCTTCCCACGAGCAGTACTTC
14	-	TRBJ2-5	TRBV9	-	CASSVEGGQETQYF	TGTGCCAGCAGCGTAGAAGGGGGCCAAGAGACCCAGTACTTC
19	TRBD1	TRBJ2-5	TRBV2	once	CASSEWVVWGQGKAETQYF	TGTGCCAGCAGTGAATGGGTTGTTTGGGGACAGGGAAAAGCGGAGACCCAGTACTTC
16	-	TRBJ2-7	TRBV28	once	CASSLLPDSLPYEQYF	TGTGCCAGCAGTTTACTTCCGGACAGCTTGCCCTACGAGCAGTACTTC
16	-	TRBJ2-4	TRBV30	-	CAWSVRRTIAKNIQYF	TGTGCCTGGAGTGTACGGAGGACCATAGCCAAAAACATTCAGTACTTC
16	TRBD2	TRBJ2-7	TRBV7-8	-	CASSAVLATSSYEQYF	TGTGCCAGCAGCGCAGTACTAGCGACTAGCTCCTACGAGCAGTACTTC
14	TRBD1	TRBJ1-3	TRBV6-1	few	CASSRQGGGNTIYF	TGTGCCAGCAGTAGACAGGGAGGTGGAAACACCATATATTTT
13	-	TRBJ1-1	TRBV28	-	CASTKPAGTEAFF	TGTGCCAGCACCAAGCCCGCCGGGACTGAAGCTTTCTTT
13	-	TRBJ2-1	TRBV5-4	-	CASSLAGQGQKFF	TGTGCCAGCAGCTTGGCCGGGCAGGGTCAAAAGTTCTTC
16	TRBD2	TRBJ2-5	TRBV18	-	CASSPSLAGGQETQYF	TGTGCCAGCTCACCCTCACTAGCGGGGGGTCAAGAGACCCAGTACTTC
14	-	TRBJ2-2	TRBV4-3	-	CASSQELITGELFF	TGCGCCAGCAGCCAAGAACTCATCACCGGGGAGCTGTTTTTT
13	-	TRBJ1-1	TRBV7-3	-	CASSLTGSFEAFF	TGTGCCAGCAGCTTAACGGGCAGCTTTGAAGCTTTCTTT
13	-	TRBJ1-1	TRBV30	-	CAWSVRGYTEAFF	TGTGCCTGGAGTGTAAGGGGCTACACTGAAGCTTTCTTT
12	-	TRBJ2-7	TRBV6-1	-	CASTISLPEQYF	TGTGCCAGCACTATTAGTCTCCCCGAGCAGTACTTC
15	-	TRBJ1-1	TRBV4-3	-	CASSQHPAGGTEAFF	TGCGCCAGCAGCCAACACCCGGCGGGAGGCACTGAAGCTTTCTTT